The 26 T cell receptor beta chains presented below share a single source sample, sequenced in a study of graft-versus-host responses after intestinal transplantation. Assay: immunoSEQ multiplex PCR; the TCRdb copy retains only in-frame clones and omits some. This sample has about 71,000 clones, with about nine tenths found just once. The antigens of these receptors remain unknown. This material consisted of unstimulated CD8+ T cells sorted from spleen or lymph node cells, taken before intestinal transplant. The source is a human donor who received an intestinal transplant.

The rearrangement links TRBV6-1 to TRBJ2-7, with 8 bases aligning to TRBD1. J lost 2 bases, V lost 1 base, and 7 bases had no gene match. Looked up from germline, CDR1 is MNHNS and CDR2 is SASEGT. This CDR3 spans 16 amino acids. This CDR3 is CASSEGRGQAPYEQYF. DNA for the CDR3: TGTGCCAGCAGTGAAGGTAGGGGACAGGCTCCCTACGAGCAGTACTTC.

The chain carries TRBV7-9 and TRBJ1-1; a possible D gene is TRBD1 (5 bases). Looked up from germline, CDR1 is SEHNR and CDR2 is FQNEAQ (reference sequence). Trimming shortened V by 5 bases and J by 1 base, and 14 bases separated the two germline ends. The CDR3 covers 15 residues. CDR3 nucleotides: TGTGCCAGCAGCCCCCTCCAGGGCACGAACACTGAAGCTTTCTTT. Its protein is CASSPLQGTNTEAFF. Using reference TRBV7-9 and TRBJ1-1 for the parts outside the CDR3, the full variable domain is DTGVSQNPRHKITKRGQNVTFRCDPISEHNRLYWYRQTLGQGPEFLTYFQNEAQLEKSRLLSDRFSAERPKGSFSTLEIQRTEQGDSAMYLCASSPLQGTNTEAFFGQGTRLTVV.

The V call is TRBV7-8, the J call TRBJ2-5; 8 bases map to TRBD1. V lost 3 bases to trimming and J lost 1 base; unmatched junction nucleotides: 4. The CDR3 loop spans 15 amino acids. The V gene's germline CDR1 is SGHVS and CDR2 FQNEAQ. The CDR3 nucleotides read TGTGCCAGCAGCTTGGGGACAGGCTCCCAAGAGACCCAGTACTTC. It specifies CASSLGTGSQETQYF.

The rearrangement joins TRBV14 to TRBJ1-1, with D tentatively TRBD1 (5 bases). The V gene lost 0 bases and the J gene lost 5 bases, with 13 bases spanning the gap. From germline, CDR1 is SGHDN and CDR2 FVKESK. The CDR3 runs 15 residues. The CDR3 DNA follows: TGTGCCAGCAGCCAAGAGGCAGGGCTTCTGACTGAAGCTTTCTTT. Translating it yields CASSQEAGLLTEAFF.

The chain couples TRBV6-1 to TRBJ1-5; 8 bases agree with TRBD1. The CDR3 is 15 residues long. The V segment lost 3 bases and the J segment 5 bases; nucleotides outside the gene matches: 6. CDR1 and CDR2 (germline): MNHNS, SASEGT. CDR3 sequence reads: CASSDPQGAYQPQHF. The CDR3 coding sequence is TGTGCCAGCAGTGACCCTCAGGGGGCTTATCAGCCCCAGCATTTT.

The V call is TRBV13, the J call TRBJ2-5; weak D call: TRBD2 (6 bases). V lost 2 bases to trimming and J lost 5 bases, with 9 bases between them. The CDR3 contains 13 residues. Germline CDR1 PRHDT, CDR2 FYEKMQ (reference sequence). The CDR3 bases are TGTGCCAGCAGCTTATCTGGGGGGGAGACCCAGTACTTC. Translating gives CASSLSGGETQYF.

The gene calls are TRBV6-1 and TRBJ1-2; a possible D gene is TRBD1 (6 bases). The CDR3 runs 17 residues. Germline V gene data show CDR1 as MNHNS and CDR2 as SASEGT. V lost 4 bases, J lost 0 bases, and 18 bases lay in between. The CDR3 DNA follows: TGTGCCAGCAGTGGGGGGAGCCGCCAGGGGCCTAACTATGGCTACACCTTC. It specifies CASSGGSRQGPNYGYTF.

The chain has TRBV5-8 and TRBJ2-7; D gene uncertain. The CDR3 runs to 14 residues. Germline values: CDR1 SGHTS, CDR2 YDEGEE. V lost 3 bases and J 3 bases, leaving 13 bases between the germline ends. The CDR3 loop is CASSSSPTYYEQYF. The CDR3, as DNA: TGTGCCAGCAGCTCGAGTCCCACCTACTACGAGCAGTACTTC.

The chain carries TRBV19 and TRBJ1-4; D call uncertain. Germline V gives CDR1 LNHDA, CDR2 SQIVND (reference sequence). This CDR3 comprises 16 residues. V gave up 1 base and J gave up 2 bases, with 11 bases separating them. CDR3 residues: CASSIGGPRTNEKLFF. DNA of the CDR3: TGTGCCAGTAGTATAGGAGGGCCAAGGACTAATGAAAAACTGTTTTTT. Variable domain in full (rest from reference TRBV19 and TRBJ1-4): DGGITQSPKYLFRKEGQNVTLSCEQNLNHDAMYWYRQDPGQGLRLIYYSQIVNDFQKGDIAEGYSVSREKKESFPLTVTSAQKNPTAFYLCASSIGGPRTNEKLFFGSGTQLSVL.

The chain links TRBV6-1 to TRBJ2-7; 14 nucleotides align to TRBD2. The CDR3 has 18 residues. Trimming took 0 bases from V and 4 from J; bases not matched to a gene: 8. Germline CDR1 is MNHNS and CDR2 is SASEGT. CDR3 amino acids: CASSEAPAGTSGGYEQYF. In nucleotides, the CDR3 is TGTGCCAGCAGTGAAGCCCCTGCCGGGACTAGCGGGGGTTACGAGCAGTACTTC.

The chain employs TRBV27 and TRBJ1-5; 7 bases are shared with TRBD1. The germline V gene encodes CDR1 MNHEY and CDR2 SMNVEV (reference sequence). The ends lost 5 bases at V and 7 bases at J; junction bases unmatched: 5. CDR3 length: 13 residues. The CDR3 coding sequence is TGTGCCAGCAGTGAAACAGGGGTCCAGCCCCAGCATTTT. This translates into CASSETGVQPQHF.

Only one count was recorded for this clone. The J gene is TRBJ2-5, the V gene TRBV6-5; 9 bases map to TRBD2. Losses at the gene ends were 6 bases for V and 5 bases for J; bases not matched to a gene: 7. CDR3 size: 14 residues. Looked up from germline, CDR1 is MNHEY and CDR2 is SVGAGI. CDR3 in amino acids: CASSPGLAGETQYF. CDR3 sequence (DNA): TGTGCCAGCAGCCCGGGACTAGCAGGCGAGACCCAGTACTTC.

The gene calls are TRBV4-1 and TRBJ2-7; D is unclear. Germline lookup yields CDR1 MGHRA and CDR2 YSYEKL. Between the trimmed V and J ends, which lost 1 base and 3 bases, there was a span of 7 bases. CDR3 length: 13 amino acids. The CDR3, as DNA: TGCGCCAGCAGCCAAGTCCCGGGCTACGAGCAGTACTTC. Protein: CASSQVPGYEQYF.

J is TRBJ1-1 and V is TRBV5-4, with TRBD1 matching over 11 bases. Unmatched junction bases numbered 5, after V lost 6 bases and J lost 4 bases. CDR1 is SGHNT and CDR2 is YYREEE in the germline V gene (reference sequence). The CDR3 consists of 14 residues. CDR3 amino acids: CASTPGQGVTEAFF. The CDR3 coding sequence is TGTGCCAGCACCCCGGGACAGGGGGTCACTGAAGCTTTCTTT.

This sequence joins TRBV6-5 and TRBJ1-2; D is perhaps TRBD1 (6 bases). The CDR3 is made up of 15 amino acids. Trimming left V 0 bases short and J 0 bases short, with 8 bases between. The germline CDR1 and CDR2 sequences are MNHEY and SVGAGI. CDR3 coding DNA: TGTGCCAGCAGTTACTCACGGACAGCTAACTATGGCTACACCTTC. This sequence encodes CASSYSRTANYGYTF.

The gene calls are TRBV29-1 and TRBJ2-1; tentative D call: TRBD1 (8 bases). Trimming removed 5 bases at V and 7 bases at J, with 12 bases between. The germline V gene encodes CDR1 SQVTM and CDR2 ANQGSEA. The CDR3 has 12 residues. The CDR3 spells CSVLQGGNEQFF. The CDR3 region has the DNA TGCAGCGTTCTACAGGGGGGGAATGAGCAGTTCTTC.

The chain uses TRBV6-1 and TRBJ2-3; TRBD1 might be the D (6 bases). Germline lookup yields CDR1 MNHNS and CDR2 SASEGT. Trimming left V 5 bases short and J 2 bases short, with 11 bases between. The CDR3 extends over 14 amino acids. The CDR3 DNA follows: TGTGCCAGCAGTCCGACAGGCCCCACAGATACGCAGTATTTT. The encoded protein is CASSPTGPTDTQYF.

V usage is TRBV7-8 and J usage is TRBJ1-5, with a possible D match to TRBD1 (6 bases). The V gene's germline CDR1 is SGHVS and CDR2 FQNEAQ. V shed 1 base and J shed 4 bases, with 11 bases lying between them. The CDR3 has 15 amino acids. For the CDR3, the DNA is TGTGCCAGCAGCTTAGGGCAGGGGCTTAATCAGCCCCAGCATTTT. It encodes CASSLGQGLNQPQHF.

This clone has more than one count but fewer than ten. The CDR3 DNA is TGTGCCAGCATACAGGGGGTCGGGTATAATTCACCCCTCCACTTT. This sequence encodes CASIQGVGYNSPLHF. The chain is built from TRBV6-6 and TRBJ1-6, with 8 bases fitting TRBD1. This CDR3 region has 15 residues. V gave up 7 bases and J gave up 4 bases; unmatched junction bases: 6. The germline V gene has CDR1 MNHNY and CDR2 SVGAGI (reference sequence).

The rearrangement uses TRBV6-6 and TRBJ1-5; perhaps TRBD1 as D (6 bases). Per germline, CDR1 MNHNY and CDR2 SVGAGI (reference sequence). V lost 2 bases and J 6 bases, leaving 14 bases between the germline ends. CDR3 length: 15 residues. Here the CDR3 reads CASSYANRVPQPQHF. The DNA of the CDR3 is TGTGCCAGCAGTTACGCAAACAGGGTCCCTCAGCCCCAGCATTTT.

The chain is built from TRBV6-5 and TRBJ2-3, with TRBD2 matching over 9 bases. The CDR3 is 15 residues long. Germline V gene data show CDR1 as MNHEY and CDR2 as SVGAGI. J was trimmed by 2 bases and V by 5 bases; bases with no gene match: 5. Here the CDR3 reads CASSATSGYTDTQYF. Written as DNA, the CDR3 is TGTGCCAGCAGTGCCACTAGCGGGTACACAGATACGCAGTATTTT.

A word on this clone: This CDR3 is also generated by other DNA sequences in the sample. J is TRBJ2-2 and V is TRBV6-5; D is possibly TRBD1 (6 bases). Per the germline V gene, CDR1 is MNHEY and CDR2 is SVGAGI. V lost 6 bases to trimming and J lost 8 bases, with 7 bases between them. The CDR3 consists of 11 residues. The CDR3 reads CASSRGGELFF. Written as DNA, the CDR3 is TGTGCCAGCAGCAGGGGAGGGGAGCTGTTTTTT.

The rearrangement joins TRBV5-4 to TRBJ2-1, with D possibly TRBD1 on 6 matching bases. V lost 0 bases and J lost 7, with 11 bases in between. This CDR3 spans 14 amino acids. The germline V gene encodes CDR1 SGHNT and CDR2 YYREEE (reference sequence). The CDR3 here is CASSLGGQSNEQFF. The CDR3 DNA is TGTGCCAGCAGCTTGGGGGGGCAGTCGAATGAGCAGTTCTTC.

This clone was seen only once. The sample contains more than one DNA sequence encoding this CDR3. The chain uses TRBV6-5 and TRBJ1-2; 7 positions match TRBD1. Germline CDR1 is MNHEY and CDR2 is SVGAGI. CDR3 size: 15 residues. Trimming took 5 bases from V and 6 from J; bases not matched to a gene: 12. CDR3 nucleotide sequence: TGTGCCAGCAGTCCCCATTCTGACAGGGTGGATGGCTACACCTTC. Its translation: CASSPHSDRVDGYTF.

V and J are TRBV7-9 and TRBJ2-7, with TRBD1 identical over 8 bases. V lost 11 bases to trimming and J lost 0 bases; unmatched junction nucleotides: 6. The CDR3 is 13 amino acids. Germline CDR1 reads SEHNR; CDR2 reads FQNEAQ (reference sequence). This CDR3 reads CAGGGTGSYEQYF. The CDR3 bases are TGTGCCGGGGGCGGGACAGGCTCCTACGAGCAGTACTTC. The entire variable domain, with the rest obtained from reference TRBV7-9 and TRBJ2-7, is as follows: DTGVSQNPRHKITKRGQNVTFRCDPISEHNRLYWYRQTLGQGPEFLTYFQNEAQLEKSRLLSDRFSAERPKGSFSTLEIQRTEQGDSAMYLCAGGGTGSYEQYFGPGTRLTVT.

This chain uses TRBV4-1 with TRBJ2-7; 8 nucleotides agree with TRBD2. With V trimmed by 4 bases and J by 2 bases, 7 bases remained unmatched. The length of the CDR3 is 15 residues. Germline-derived CDR1 and CDR2 are MGHRA and YSYEKL. In DNA form, the CDR3 reads TGCGCCAGCAGCCCGGAGTCTAGCGGGCCCTACGAGCAGTACTTC. As protein: CASSPESSGPYEQYF.